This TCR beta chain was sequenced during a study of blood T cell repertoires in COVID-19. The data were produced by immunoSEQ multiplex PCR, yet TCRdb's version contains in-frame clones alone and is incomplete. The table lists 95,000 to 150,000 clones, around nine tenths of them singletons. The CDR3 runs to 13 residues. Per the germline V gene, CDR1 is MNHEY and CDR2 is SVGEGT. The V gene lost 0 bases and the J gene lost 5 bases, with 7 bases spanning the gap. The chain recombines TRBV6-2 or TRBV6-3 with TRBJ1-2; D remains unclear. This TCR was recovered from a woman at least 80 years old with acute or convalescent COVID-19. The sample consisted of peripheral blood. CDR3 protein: CASSYSAGYGYTF. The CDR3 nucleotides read TGTGCCAGCAGTTACTCCGCGGGATATGGCTACACCTTC.